This entry lists 17 T cell receptor beta chains sequenced from one sample in a study of cytomegalovirus exposure and HLA in healthy donors. Vbeta (60) and Jbeta (13) primers were used in the PCR. Data came from immunoSEQ multiplex PCR; TCRdb stores just in-frame clones and leaves some out. The table lists 150,000 to 200,000 clones, around four fifths of them singletons. Sequencing used PBMCs. These receptors were collected from a man younger than 35 in good health and CMV-seronegative.

CDR3 nucleotides: TGTGCCAGCAGCCAAGCGACAGGGGATGGGAGCAATCAGCCCCAGCATTTT. Amino acids: CASSQATGDGSNQPQHF. V gene TRBV4-2 combines with J gene TRBJ1-5, with TRBD1 matching 8 bases. The germline CDR1 and CDR2 sequences are LGHNA and YNFKEQ. This CDR3 is built from 17 residues. V lost 1 base and J lost 1; bases outside the gene matches: 6.

This clone occurred once. This chain joins TRBV6-1 and TRBJ1-2; no clear D. This CDR3 is built from 15 residues. Germline V CDR1 and CDR2: MNHNS, SASEGT. Between the trimmed V and J ends, which lost 0 bases and 3 bases, there was a span of 11 bases. The DNA of the CDR3 is TGTGCCAGCAGTGAAGCGGTCGGGAGGGACTATGGCTACACCTTC. Its protein is CASSEAVGRDYGYTF.

The rearrangement uses TRBV6-8 and TRBJ2-2; D perhaps matches TRBD1 (6 bases). Germline V lookup: CDR1 MNHGY, CDR2 SAAAGT. V was shortened by 6 bases and J by 4 bases, with 21 bases between the two germline ends. This CDR3 has 17 residues. CDR3 in amino acids: CASRGSSGVLPTGELFF. In DNA form, the CDR3 reads TGTGCCAGCAGGGGAAGTTCAGGGGTCCTACCCACCGGGGAGCTGTTTTTT.

The rearrangement links TRBV4-1 to TRBJ2-7; tentative D call: TRBD1 (5 bases). The CDR3 runs 17 residues. The germline V and J ends were trimmed by 0 bases and 1 base, with 16 bases remaining between them. CDR1 is MGHRA and CDR2 is YSYEKL in the germline V gene. The chain's CDR3 is CASSQDPPGPWSYEQYF. CDR3 nucleotide sequence: TGCGCCAGCAGCCAAGATCCTCCAGGGCCCTGGTCCTACGAGCAGTACTTC.

The gene calls are TRBV5-1 and TRBJ2-3; 12 nucleotides agree with TRBD2. Germline V CDR1 and CDR2: SGHRS, YFSETQ. The V and J ends lost 4 bases and 2 bases, in that order; junction bases with no gene match: 11. The CDR3 loop spans 18 amino acids. CDR3 residues: CASSPQPTSGGITDTQYF. As DNA, the CDR3 is TGCGCCAGCAGCCCCCAACCCACTAGCGGGGGGATCACAGATACGCAGTATTTT. Filled out from reference TRBV5-1 and TRBJ2-3, the complete variable domain reads KAGVTQTPRYLIKTRGQQVTLSCSPISGHRSVSWYQQTPGQGLQFLFEYFSETQRNKGNFPGRFSGRQFSNSRSEMNVSTLELGDSALYLCASSPQPTSGGITDTQYFGPGTRLTVL.

The gene calls are TRBV18 and TRBJ1-2; maybe TRBD1 (5 bases). CDR1 is KGHSH and CDR2 is LQKENI in the germline V gene. V shed 0 bases and J shed 2 bases, with 7 bases lying between them. The CDR3 loop spans 14 amino acids. CDR3 sequence: CASSPPGQNYGYTF. The CDR3 coding sequence is TGTGCCAGCTCACCACCGGGGCAGAACTATGGCTACACCTTC.

This clone appeared a few times. V usage is TRBV6-5 and J usage is TRBJ1-4, with D hard to call. The germline gives CDR1 MNHEY, CDR2 SVGAGI. Trimming left V 6 bases short and J 10 bases short, with 12 bases between. The CDR3 is 12 amino acids. CDR3 DNA: TGTGCCAGCAGCACCGTCTCAGGAAAACTGTTTTTT. Amino acid sequence: CASSTVSGKLFF.

This rearrangement joins TRBV5-1 to TRBJ1-1; no reliable D call. This CDR3 comprises 14 residues. Germline values: CDR1 SGHRS, CDR2 YFSETQ. V lost 2 bases and J 4 bases, leaving 12 bases between the germline ends. The CDR3 DNA reads as TGCGCCAGCAGCTTAAAACACCTCCCCACTGAAGCTTTCTTT. Translation gives CASSLKHLPTEAFF.

J is TRBJ2-7 and V is TRBV29-1; a possible D gene is TRBD1 (5 bases). The CDR3 extends over 11 amino acids. Germline values: CDR1 SQVTM, CDR2 ANQGSEA. V was clipped by 6 bases and J by 3 bases, with 9 bases between them. The chain's CDR3 is CSVSQGYEQYF. The DNA for the CDR3 is TGCAGCGTATCCCAGGGCTACGAGCAGTACTTC.

V usage is TRBV7-3 and J usage is TRBJ1-5; D is possibly TRBD1 (6 bases). The CDR3 totals 17 residues. Germline V gene sequence: CDR1 SGHTA, CDR2 FQGTGA. Trimming removed 5 bases from V and 3 bases from J, with 20 bases in between. The CDR3 loop is CASSARGGSRVNQPQHF. The CDR3 DNA sequence: TGTGCCAGCAGCGCAAGGGGGGGATCGAGGGTCAATCAGCCCCAGCATTTT.

This clone was picked up a small number of times. The J gene is TRBJ2-1, the V gene TRBV6-5, with 7 bases fitting TRBD1. The CDR3 extends over 15 amino acids. Trimming removed 0 bases from V and 9 bases from J; junction bases left unmatched: 8. In germline, CDR1 is MNHEY, CDR2 SVGAGI. The CDR3 loop reads CASSYSVEGASEQFF. CDR3 DNA sequence: TGTGCCAGCAGTTACTCGGTCGAGGGGGCGAGTGAGCAGTTCTTC.

The chain uses TRBV6-1 and TRBJ2-1; TRBD2 matches 7 bases. The CDR3 contains 16 residues. Germline V gives CDR1 MNHNS, CDR2 SASEGT. After removal of 2 bases from V and 3 bases from J, the junction contained 7 bases not matched to a gene. CDR3 residues: CASSEFWGGSYNEQFF. In DNA, the CDR3 is TGTGCCAGCAGTGAATTTTGGGGGGGGAGCTACAATGAGCAGTTCTTC.

This sequence joins TRBV30 and TRBJ2-7; TRBD2 agrees at 10 bases. Per the germline V gene, CDR1 is GTSNPN and CDR2 is SVGIG (reference sequence). This CDR3 comprises 16 residues. The V gene end was trimmed by 0 bases and the J gene end by 2 bases; junction bases not matched to a gene: 7. The CDR3 region has the DNA TGTGCCTGGAGTGTACGGATAGCGGGGGGTGCCTACGAGCAGTACTTC. Protein: CAWSVRIAGGAYEQYF.

V gene TRBV7-4 combines with J gene TRBJ1-5; D is possibly TRBD1 (6 bases). The germline V and J ends were trimmed by 5 bases and 3 bases, with 17 bases remaining between them. The CDR3 length is 16 residues. Germline CDR1 and CDR2: SGHVT and SQSDAQ. The CDR3 reads CASSVGGQTTNQPQHF. The CDR3, as DNA: TGTGCCAGCAGCGTAGGGGGGCAAACTACCAATCAGCCCCAGCATTTT.

This rearrangement joins TRBV7-8 to TRBJ2-7, with 11 bases fitting TRBD1. Trimming took 2 bases from V and 3 from J; bases not matched to a gene: 6. The CDR3 extends over 16 amino acids. Germline V gene lookup returns CDR1 SGHVS and CDR2 FQNEAQ. DNA for the CDR3: TGTGCCAGCAGCTTACAGTTCGGGACAGGGGGCTACGAGCAGTACTTC. Encoded protein: CASSLQFGTGGYEQYF.

This chain links TRBV7-8 with TRBJ2-7; 9 bases map to TRBD1. CDR1 is SGHVS and CDR2 is FQNEAQ in the germline V gene. V shed 4 bases and J 2 bases; nucleotides not matched to a gene: 12. CDR3 length: 17 amino acids. The CDR3 here is CASSWPNRRDRAYEQYF. CDR3 bases: TGTGCCAGCAGCTGGCCCAACAGAAGGGACAGGGCCTACGAGCAGTACTTC. The full variable domain, rest sourced from reference TRBV7-8 and TRBJ2-7, is GAGVSQSPRYKVAKRGQDVALRCDPISGHVSLFWYQQALGQGPEFLTYFQNEAQLDKSGLPSDRFFAERPEGSVSTLKIQRTQQEDSAVYLCASSWPNRRDRAYEQYFGPGTRLTVT.

V and J are TRBV28 and TRBJ1-6; TRBD1 agrees at 7 bases. Germline loops: CDR1 MDHEN, CDR2 SYDVKM. The CDR3 sequence is 15 residues long. J gave up 7 bases and V 5 bases, and 8 bases lay outside the gene matches. CDR3 sequence reads: CASSPLTGANSPLHF. The CDR3 bases are TGTGCCAGCAGTCCCCTAACAGGGGCGAATTCACCCCTCCACTTT.